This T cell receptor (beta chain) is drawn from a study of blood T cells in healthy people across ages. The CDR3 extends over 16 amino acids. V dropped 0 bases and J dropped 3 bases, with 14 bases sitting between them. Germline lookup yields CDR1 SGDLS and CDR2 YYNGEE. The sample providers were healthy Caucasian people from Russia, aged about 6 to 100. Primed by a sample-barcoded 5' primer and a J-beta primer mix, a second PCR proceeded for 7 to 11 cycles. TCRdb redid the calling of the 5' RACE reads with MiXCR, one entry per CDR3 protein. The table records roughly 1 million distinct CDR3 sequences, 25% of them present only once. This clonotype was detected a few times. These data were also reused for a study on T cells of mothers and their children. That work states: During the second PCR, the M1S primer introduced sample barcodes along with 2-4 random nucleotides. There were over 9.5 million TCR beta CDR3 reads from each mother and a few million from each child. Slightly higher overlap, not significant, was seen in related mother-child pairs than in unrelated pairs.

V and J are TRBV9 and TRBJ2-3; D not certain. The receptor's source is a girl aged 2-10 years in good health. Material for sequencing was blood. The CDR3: CASSVDSTGVTDTQYF. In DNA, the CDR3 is TGTGCCAGCAGCGTAGATAGCACCGGTGTAACAGATACGCAGTATTTT.